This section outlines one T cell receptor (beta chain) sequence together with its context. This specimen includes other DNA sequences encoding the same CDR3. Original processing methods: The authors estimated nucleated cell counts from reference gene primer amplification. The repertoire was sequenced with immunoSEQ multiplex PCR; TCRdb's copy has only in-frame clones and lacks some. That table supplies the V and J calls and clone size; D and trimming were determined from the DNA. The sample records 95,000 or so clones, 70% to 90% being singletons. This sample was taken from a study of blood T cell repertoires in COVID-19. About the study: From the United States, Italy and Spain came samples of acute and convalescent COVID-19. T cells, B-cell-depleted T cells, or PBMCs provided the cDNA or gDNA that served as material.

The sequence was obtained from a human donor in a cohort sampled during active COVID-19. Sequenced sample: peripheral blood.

The CDR3 here is CASSQPTGTYEQYF. The CDR3, as DNA: TGTGCCAGCAGCCAACCGACAGGGACCTACGAGCAGTACTTC. The chain joins TRBV4-2 to TRBJ2-7; 7 bases agree with TRBD1. Trimming cost V 2 bases and J 2 bases; bases outside gene matches: 3. Germline V lookup: CDR1 LGHNA, CDR2 YNFKEQ. The CDR3 spans 14 residues.